This passage covers 5 T cell receptor beta chains from one sample sequenced in a study of cytomegalovirus exposure and HLA in healthy donors. The data were produced by immunoSEQ multiplex PCR, yet TCRdb's version contains in-frame clones alone and is incomplete. In the table there are more than 55,000 clones, roughly 90% of which are singletons. Sequencing was performed on PBMCs. The origin of the receptors is a woman in her late teens or twenties in good health and CMV-seronegative.

This sequence joins TRBV28 and TRBJ1-1; D is uncertain. The length of the CDR3 is 12 residues. CDR1 and CDR2 (germline): MDHEN, SYDVKM. V lost 7 bases, J lost 4 bases, and 10 bases lay in between. CDR3 DNA: TGTGCCAGCACCGAGATTAGCACTGAAGCTTTCTTT. Translated: CASTEISTEAFF.

The chain carries TRBV6-5 and TRBJ2-5; tentatively, D is TRBD1 (6 bases). Trimming removed 5 bases from V and 2 bases from J, with 15 bases in between. The CDR3 consists of 15 residues. Germline values: CDR1 MNHEY, CDR2 SVGAGI. The DNA of the CDR3 is TGTGCCAGCAGTCGGGACATTTTAGGGCAAGAGACCCAGTACTTC. It specifies CASSRDILGQETQYF.

The genes are TRBV30 and TRBJ1-1; maybe TRBD1 (5 bases). Germline loops: CDR1 GTSNPN, CDR2 SVGIG (reference sequence). The CDR3 length is 13 residues. With 5 bases removed from V and 2 bases from J, the gap between germline ends came to 12 bases. In DNA form, the CDR3 reads TGTGCCTGGGGATTACAGGTTAACACTGAAGCTTTCTTT. Residues: CAWGLQVNTEAFF.

The rearrangement uses TRBV11-2 and TRBJ2-7, with TRBD2 as a possible D gene (6 bases). CDR1 SGHAT and CDR2 FQNNGV come from the germline V gene. The CDR3 runs 15 residues. V lost 5 bases to trimming and J lost 5 bases, with 19 bases between them. The CDR3 sequence: CASSPPAGRLNEQYF. The CDR3 DNA sequence: TGTGCCAGCAGCCCCCCCGCGGGGCGGTTAAACGAGCAGTACTTC. Combining the CDR3 with reference TRBV11-2 and TRBJ2-7 gives the whole variable domain EAGVAQSPRYKIIEKRQSVAFWCNPISGHATLYWYQQILGQGPKLLIQFQNNGVVDDSQLPKDRFSAERLKGVDSTLKIQPAKLEDSAVYLCASSPPAGRLNEQYFGPGTRLTVT.

The chain uses TRBV19 and TRBJ1-3; D is uncertain. The CDR3 contains 13 residues. The germline CDR1 and CDR2 sequences are LNHDA and SQIVND (reference sequence). V lost 5 bases and J lost 4, with 9 bases in between. The CDR3 loop is CASSLRTGNTIYF. The CDR3 DNA follows: TGTGCCAGTAGTCTGCGAACGGGAAACACCATATATTTT.